These 32 T cell receptor beta chains originate from one sample sequenced in a study of T-cell memory formation after mild COVID-19. TCRdb recomputed calls from the 5' RACE reads with MiXCR, one row per CDR3 protein. This sample has 180,000 or so distinct CDR3 sequences, with about 9.9% found just once. The specimen sequenced was PBMCs or a T cell subset sorted from them (not recorded which). All receptors derive from a man aged 18 to 30 who had mild COVID-19 (a few samples of this study predate the infection). Cell type and time point are not known.

V usage is TRBV6-5 and J usage is TRBJ2-1; D ambiguous. Looked up from germline, CDR1 is MNHEY and CDR2 is SVGAGI. The CDR3 extends over 13 amino acids. Trimming shortened V by 6 bases and J by 5 bases, and 11 bases separated the two germline ends. This CDR3 is CASSLRAHNEQFF. CDR3 nucleotides: TGTGCCAGCAGCTTGAGAGCACACAATGAGCAGTTCTTC.

This clonotype was counted between two and nine times. V gene TRBV6-1 combines with J gene TRBJ2-1, with D possibly being TRBD2 (5 bases). Germline V gene lookup returns CDR1 MNHNS and CDR2 SASEGT. V dropped 0 bases and J dropped 7 bases, with 19 bases sitting between them. The CDR3 covers 17 residues. CDR3 loop: CASSEARWVQRGNEQFF. CDR3 bases: TGTGCCAGCAGTGAAGCGCGGTGGGTCCAACGGGGTAATGAGCAGTTCTTC.

J is TRBJ2-3 and V is TRBV6-2 or TRBV6-3, with 7 bases lining up with TRBD2. With 7 bases clipped from V and 2 bases from J, the junction kept 12 bases outside the gene matches. Germline V gene data show CDR1 as MNHEY and CDR2 as SVGEGT. The CDR3 covers 16 residues. This chain's CDR3 is CASTTGTTYDTDTQYF. The CDR3 coding sequence is TGTGCCAGCACCACGGGGACTACCTATGACACAGATACGCAGTATTTT.

The chain links TRBV2 to TRBJ2-7, with no clear D. Germline-derived CDR1 and CDR2 are SNHLY and FYNNEI. CDR3 length: 14 amino acids. Trimming stripped 8 bases from V and 4 bases from J, with 18 bases between. The CDR3: CASRPRFTWYEQYV. The DNA of the CDR3 is TGTGCCAGCCGTCCTCGTTTCACCTGGTACGAGCAGTACGTC.

V and J are TRBV6-5 and TRBJ2-7, with D unresolved. The V and J ends lost 4 bases and 1 base respectively, with 11 bases between them. Germline V gene sequence: CDR1 MNHEY, CDR2 SVGAGI. The CDR3 totals 14 residues. Written as DNA, the CDR3 is TGTGCCAGCAGTTCTCTTGGCGGATCCTACGAGCAGTACTTC. Translation: CASSSLGGSYEQYF.

This clonotype was detected only a few times. The V call is TRBV5-5, the J call TRBJ1-2, with D uncertain. The CDR3 spans 13 residues. CDR1 and CDR2 from the germline V gene are SGHKS and YYEKEE (reference sequence). Trimming shortened V by 4 bases and J by 6 bases, and 13 bases separated the two germline ends. The CDR3 nucleotides are TGTGCCAGCAGCCGCCGTGGGGTGCATGGCTACACCTTC. Translating it yields CASSRRGVHGYTF.

This clonotype showed up many times. V usage is TRBV12-3 or TRBV12-4 and J usage is TRBJ1-1, with 8 bases matching TRBD1. CDR3 size: 15 residues. J was trimmed by 2 bases and V by 2 bases; bases with no gene match: 4. CDR3 nucleotide sequence: TGTGCCAGCAGTTTACAGGGGGCAGGAAACACTGAAGCTTTCTTT. This encodes CASSLQGAGNTEAFF.

There are a few counts of this clonotype. The chain recombines TRBV7-2 with TRBJ1-2, with 7 bases matching TRBD1. J was trimmed by 7 bases and V by 2 bases; bases with no gene match: 7. In germline, CDR1 is SGHTA, CDR2 FQGNSA. The CDR3 has 14 residues. CDR3 sequence: CASSLKPSGGGYTF. The CDR3 DNA is TGTGCCAGCAGCTTAAAACCATCAGGGGGTGGCTACACCTTC. Based on the CDR3 plus reference TRBV7-2 and TRBJ1-2, the full variable domain is GAGVSQSPSNKVTEKGKDVELRCDPISGHTALYWYRQSLGQGLEFLIYFQGNSAPDKSGLPSDRFSAERTGGSVSTLTIQRTQQEDSAVYLCASSLKPSGGGYTFGSGTRLTVV.

The chain recombines TRBV20-1 with TRBJ2-1; D possibly uses TRBD1 or TRBD2 (6 bases each). The CDR3 loop spans 12 amino acids. Germline V lookup: CDR1 DFQATT, CDR2 SNEGSKA (reference sequence). The ends were cut back, 3 bases at V and 8 bases at J, with 11 bases in the middle. Here the CDR3 DNA reads TGCAGTGCTAGCTGGGGGGCCTATGAGCAGTTCTTC. Encoded protein: CSASWGAYEQFF.

The chain recombines TRBV7-2 with TRBJ2-3; 9 bases are a match to TRBD2. This CDR3 region has 15 residues. Germline lookup yields CDR1 SGHTA and CDR2 FQGNSA. V was pared by 5 bases and J by 1 base, with 4 bases of the junction left unmatched. CDR3 protein: CASSIKRGGTDTQYF. CDR3 DNA: TGTGCCAGCAGCATTAAGCGGGGGGGCACAGATACGCAGTATTTT.

The rearrangement joins TRBV6-5 to TRBJ2-2; tentative D call: TRBD2 (6 bases). Germline V gene lookup returns CDR1 MNHEY and CDR2 SVGAGI. The CDR3 spans 13 residues. Trimming took 8 bases from V and 3 from J, leaving 10 bases between them. The DNA for the CDR3 is TGTGCCAGCGGCAGGGAGGACACCGGGGAGCTGTTTTTT. It is translated as CASGREDTGELFF.

In its sample, this clonotype was seen a few times. The chain employs TRBV7-2 and TRBJ1-2; possible D gene TRBD1, 5 bases. With 2 bases removed from V and 4 bases from J, the gap between germline ends came to 11 bases. The CDR3 is 14 residues long. The germline gives CDR1 SGHTA, CDR2 FQGNSA. CDR3 nucleotide sequence: TGTGCCAGCAGCTTATTCCAGGGAGGCTATGGCTACACCTTC. Amino acid sequence: CASSLFQGGYGYTF.

V usage is TRBV4-1 and J usage is TRBJ1-3; no clear D gene. Trimming took off 0 bases at V and 4 bases at J, with 10 bases between the two ends. This CDR3 comprises 15 residues. Germline loops: CDR1 MGHRA, CDR2 YSYEKL. The CDR3 loop is CASSQDVQPGNTIYF. The CDR3 DNA sequence: TGCGCCAGCAGCCAAGATGTACAGCCGGGAAACACCATATATTTT.

This clonotype came up a few times. V is TRBV6-1 and J is TRBJ2-3; the match to TRBD1 covers 8 bases. Trimming cost V 8 bases and J 0 bases; bases outside gene matches: 13. CDR3 length: 17 residues. Germline V gene sequence: CDR1 MNHNS, CDR2 SASEGT. As DNA, the CDR3 is TGTGCCAGCTCAAGCCCCTGGGACAGGCCTAGCACAGATACGCAGTATTTT. It codes for CASSSPWDRPSTDTQYF.

This clonotype was detected many times. The chain is built from TRBV12-3 or TRBV12-4 and TRBJ2-2; tentatively, D is TRBD1 (7 bases). V lost 7 bases to trimming and J lost 9 bases, with 18 bases between them. The CDR3 spans 14 residues. This CDR3 reads CASITGQEGRELFF. The CDR3 DNA sequence: TGTGCCAGCATTACCGGACAGGAGGGCCGGGAGCTGTTTTTT.

This clonotype came up many times. The V gene is TRBV24-1, the J gene TRBJ2-7; 8 bases fit TRBD1. CDR3 length equals 18 residues. The ends lost 3 bases at V and 0 bases at J; junction bases unmatched: 12. Germline lookup yields CDR1 KGHDR and CDR2 SFDVKD. The CDR3 sequence: CATSDPRDRGRSSYEQYF. The CDR3 bases are TGTGCCACCAGTGATCCCCGAGACAGGGGCCGGAGCTCCTACGAGCAGTACTTC.

This clonotype occurred a few times. The CDR3 DNA is TGTGCCAGCAGCCGGAATGGGAACAGGGGGCAGGGTGAAAAACTGTTTTTT. Its protein product is CASSRNGNRGQGEKLFF. The chain has TRBV5-4 and TRBJ1-4, with 9 positions matching TRBD1. Germline V gene lookup returns CDR1 SGHNT and CDR2 YYREEE (reference sequence). The trim removed 4 bases at V and 7 bases at J, leaving 14 bases unmatched. The CDR3 contains 17 residues.

The chain links TRBV6-2 or TRBV6-3 to TRBJ2-2, with D hard to call. CDR3 size: 15 residues. Germline CDR1 MNHEY, CDR2 SVGEGT. V shed 3 bases and J shed 8 bases, with 16 bases lying between them. CDR3 in amino acids: CASSYDSPIRGELFF. The CDR3 region has the DNA TGTGCCAGCAGTTATGACTCACCGATCAGGGGGGAGCTGTTTTTT.

This clonotype was seen only a few times. V is TRBV7-2 and J is TRBJ2-4; 11 bases are shared with TRBD2. This CDR3 is 14 amino acids long. Per germline, CDR1 SGHTA and CDR2 FQGNSA. The ends lost 4 bases at V and 7 bases at J; junction bases unmatched: 3. The CDR3 nucleotides read TGTGCCAGCAGCTCCCTAGCGGGGGGCAACATTCAGTACTTC. As protein: CASSSLAGGNIQYF. The variable domain in full, with the rest retrieved from reference TRBV7-2 and TRBJ2-4, is GAGVSQSPSNKVTEKGKDVELRCDPISGHTALYWYRQSLGQGLEFLIYFQGNSAPDKSGLPSDRFSAERTGGSVSTLTIQRTQQEDSAVYLCASSSLAGGNIQYFGAGTRLSVL.

This rearrangement joins TRBV30 to TRBJ1-5; D call uncertain. Looked up from germline, CDR1 is GTSNPN and CDR2 is SVGIG (reference sequence). CDR3 length: 15 amino acids. The V and J ends lost 2 bases and 2 bases respectively, with 13 bases between them. CDR3 residues: CAWSSGVGRNQPQHF. Written as DNA, the CDR3 is TGTGCCTGGAGTAGCGGGGTGGGTCGCAATCAGCCCCAGCATTTT.

This clonotype was found a few times. V usage is TRBV7-2 and J usage is TRBJ2-5; tentatively, D is TRBD2 (5 bases). The germline CDR1 and CDR2 sequences are SGHTA and FQGNSA. V gave up 1 base and J gave up 0 bases, with 15 bases separating them. This CDR3 spans 17 amino acids. The CDR3 DNA reads TGTGCCAGCAGCTTAGAAGGGCTAGCCTGGAACCAAGAGACCCAGTACTTC. This encodes CASSLEGLAWNQETQYF.

This clonotype was counted ten times or more. The chain is built from TRBV27 and TRBJ1-6, with D unclear. V lost 7 bases and J lost 9, with 19 bases in between. The germline V gene has CDR1 MNHEY and CDR2 SMNVEV (reference sequence). The CDR3 has 15 residues. The CDR3 protein is CASTLRPTAGSPLHF. CDR3 in DNA: TGTGCCAGCACCCTTCGACCGACCGCCGGTTCACCCCTCCACTTT.

Only a few counts were recorded for this clonotype. The CDR3 sequence is CSARRDRRILNEKLFF. CDR3 nucleotide sequence: TGCAGTGCTAGACGGGACAGACGAATTCTTAATGAAAAACTGTTTTTT. The rearrangement links TRBV20-1 to TRBJ1-4, with 7 bases matching TRBD1. The CDR3 runs to 16 residues. The J segment lost 4 bases and the V segment lost 2 bases, leaving 10 bases of the junction unmatched. The germline gives CDR1 DFQATT, CDR2 SNEGSKA (reference sequence).

This clonotype was seen many times. This chain links TRBV20-1 with TRBJ1-4, with D perhaps matching TRBD1 (5 bases). V lost 3 bases to trimming and J lost 8 bases, with 16 bases between them. Per the germline V gene, CDR1 is DFQATT and CDR2 is SNEGSKA (reference sequence). The CDR3 contains 14 residues. The CDR3 here is CSARPGRKGEKLFF. The CDR3 DNA is TGCAGTGCTAGGCCGGGACGTAAAGGAGAAAAACTGTTTTTT.

This clonotype was picked up a small number of times. V is TRBV4-1 and J is TRBJ1-6; TRBD1 matches at 7 bases. This CDR3 has 15 residues. Germline V lookup: CDR1 MGHRA, CDR2 YSYEKL. Trimming took 4 bases from V and 7 from J; bases not matched to a gene: 7. CDR3 in amino acids: CASSLRDSDNSPLHF. The CDR3 DNA sequence: TGCGCCAGCAGCCTCCGGGACAGCGACAATTCACCCCTCCACTTT.

The chain uses TRBV6-2 or TRBV6-3 and TRBJ2-7; D not resolved. The CDR3 is made up of 13 amino acids. Germline-derived CDR1 and CDR2 are MNHEY and SVGEGT. Between the trimmed V and J ends, which lost 4 bases and 0 bases, there was a span of 7 bases. The CDR3 DNA reads as TGTGCCAGCAGTTCCCACAGCTCCTACGAGCAGTACGTC. This encodes CASSSHSSYEQYV.

This clonotype was detected many times. Germline is not matched at one junction end, which may reflect a read error. The V gene is TRBV7-2, the J gene TRBJ2-1; the match to TRBD2 covers 7 bases. Germline V gene sequence: CDR1 SGHTA, CDR2 FQGNSA. The CDR3 runs 14 residues. The CDR3 reads CASRLGGGGNEQFF. CDR3 sequence (DNA): TGTGCCAGCCGCTTGGGCGGGGGAGGCAATGAGCAGTTCTTC.

The table lists this clonotype with a few counts. This chain links TRBV2 with TRBJ1-1; D is uncertain. The germline CDR1 and CDR2 sequences are SNHLY and FYNNEI. The CDR3 has 13 residues. The ends were cut back, 2 bases at V and 1 base at J, with 5 bases in the middle. CDR3 bases: TGTGCCAGCAGTGAACAGACGAACACTGAAGCTTTCTTT. Its protein product is CASSEQTNTEAFF.

CDR3 sequence (DNA): TGCGCCAGCAGCCAAGGGAGGGGGAGCTATGGCTACACCTTC. This codes for CASSQGRGSYGYTF. This chain joins TRBV4-3 and TRBJ1-2, with a possible D match to TRBD1 (6 bases). The CDR3 spans 14 residues. V lost 1 base and J lost 4, with 10 bases in between. Germline lookup yields CDR1 LGHNA and CDR2 YSLEER.

The rearrangement joins TRBV2 to TRBJ2-7; 14 nucleotides align to TRBD2. The CDR3 length is 13 residues. With V trimmed by 6 bases and J by 9 bases, 4 bases remained unmatched. Germline CDR1 SNHLY, CDR2 FYNNEI. This chain's CDR3 is CASRMGLAGAQYV. The CDR3 nucleotides are TGTGCCAGCAGGATGGGACTAGCGGGGGCGCAGTACGTC.

This clonotype was seen at least ten times. The DNA for the CDR3 is TGCAGTGCTAGGCAACCGAACACTGAAGCTTTCTTT. Protein sequence: CSARQPNTEAFF. This chain connects TRBV20-1 to TRBJ1-1; unclear D gene. V lost 3 bases and J 1 base, leaving 6 bases between the germline ends. The CDR3 contains 12 residues. Germline V gene sequence: CDR1 DFQATT, CDR2 SNEGSKA (reference sequence).

This clonotype came up a few times. J is TRBJ2-2 and V is TRBV11-2; D call uncertain. CDR1 and CDR2 from the germline V gene are SGHAT and FQNNGV. V shed 2 bases and J shed 3 bases, with 4 bases lying between them. The CDR3 is 13 amino acids. CDR3 DNA: TGTGCCAGCAGCTTATTCGACACCGGGGAGCTGTTTTTT. Translated: CASSLFDTGELFF.